Detailed here is one TCR beta chain. The repertoire was sequenced with immunoSEQ multiplex PCR; TCRdb's copy has only in-frame clones and lacks some. The data hold about 320,000 clones, with around four fifths observed a single time. Sample treatment: some 20 received Ad26.COV2.S at low or high dose, single or two shots; about 5 received placebo; per-sample allocation not given. Sampling was performed 63 days after the first vaccine or placebo injection. This sample was included in a study of Ad26.COV2.S vaccination and SARS-CoV-2 variants. The germline CDR1 and CDR2 sequences are SNHLY and FYNNEI. The CDR3 is 14 amino acids. The germline V and J ends were trimmed by 2 bases and 7 bases, with 15 bases remaining between them.

The chain recombines TRBV2 with TRBJ2-7; D is ambiguous. The sample here was peripheral blood, taken in a trial of Ad26.COV2.S vaccine versus placebo. The sequence was collected from a person aged 18-60 years who received the Ad26.COV2.S COVID-19 vaccine or a placebo. The CDR3 coding sequence is TGTGCCAGCAGTGAAAGGCGCCCGGAGTGGGAGCAGTACTTC. This sequence encodes CASSERRPEWEQYF. The full variable domain, in which reference TRBV2 and TRBJ2-7 provide the parts outside the CDR3, is EPEVTQTPSHQVTQMGQEVILRCVPISNHLYFYWYRQILGQKVEFLVSFYNNEISEKSEIFDDQFSVERPDGSNFTLKIRSTKLEDSAMYFCASSERRPEWEQYFGPGTRLTVT.